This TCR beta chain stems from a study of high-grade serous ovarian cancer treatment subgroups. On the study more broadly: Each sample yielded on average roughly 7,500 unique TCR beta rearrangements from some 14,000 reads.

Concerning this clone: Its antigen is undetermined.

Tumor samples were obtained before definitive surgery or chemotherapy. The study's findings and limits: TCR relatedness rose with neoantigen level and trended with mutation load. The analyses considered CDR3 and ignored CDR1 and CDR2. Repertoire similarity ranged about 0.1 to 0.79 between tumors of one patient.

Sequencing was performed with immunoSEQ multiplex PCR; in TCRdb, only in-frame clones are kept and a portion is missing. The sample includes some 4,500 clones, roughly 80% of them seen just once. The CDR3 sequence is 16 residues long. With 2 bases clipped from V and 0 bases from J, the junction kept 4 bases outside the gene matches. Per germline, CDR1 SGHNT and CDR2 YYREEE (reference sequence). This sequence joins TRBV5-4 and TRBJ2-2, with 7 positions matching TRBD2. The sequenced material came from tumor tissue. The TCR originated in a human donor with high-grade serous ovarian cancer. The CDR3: CASSLGGGTNTGELFF. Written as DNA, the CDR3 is TGTGCCAGCAGCTTAGGCGGGGGAACGAACACCGGGGAGCTGTTTTTT.